This TCR beta chain was profiled in a study of T cell repertoires in ileal Crohn's disease. Study-wide points: All patients with clonality above 26.8% had endoscopic recurrence.

On this clone itself: Its antigen is unknown.

Profiled with immunoSEQ multiplex PCR; TCRdb holds only in-frame clones, not every one. The data show over 3,000 clones, just over 85% seen once. CDR3 length: 15 residues. Germline CDR1 LNHDA, CDR2 SQIVND (reference sequence). V shed 8 bases and J 6 bases; nucleotides not matched to a gene: 6. Noted time point: neoterminal ileum biopsy at postoperative endoscopy, about 6 months after surgery. The source of this sequence is an adult with Crohn's disease. The rearrangement uses TRBV19 and TRBJ2-2; 13 bases are a match to TRBD2. The specimen sequenced was ileal tissue. In DNA, the CDR3 is TGTGCCAGTGGACCGGGACTAGCGGGATCCGGGGAGCTGTTTTTT. This encodes CASGPGLAGSGELFF.